The 27 T cell receptor beta chains given below trace back to one sample, sequenced in a study of blood T cell repertoires in COVID-19. Repertoires were generated with immunoSEQ multiplex PCR, while TCRdb's copy carries only in-frame clones and drops some. The sample lists about 81,000 clones, 89% occurring once. What was sequenced was peripheral blood. The receptors here all came from a woman aged 80 or over with active COVID-19.

Only one count was recorded for this clone. V usage is TRBV19 and J usage is TRBJ1-1; D is perhaps TRBD1 (5 bases). CDR1 is LNHDA and CDR2 is SQIVND in the germline V gene (reference sequence). The ends were cut back, 9 bases at V and 1 base at J, with 12 bases in the middle. This CDR3 is 13 amino acids long. CDR3 coding DNA: TGTGCCAGCAACAGGCACTCGAACACTGAAGCTTTCTTT. This translates into CASNRHSNTEAFF.

This chain links TRBV7-7 with TRBJ2-2; TRBD1 aligns across 10 bases. V trimming: 5 bases; J trimming: 6 bases; junction bases outside the gene matches: 6. CDR1 and CDR2 from the germline V gene are SSHAT and FNYEAQ (reference sequence). CDR3 length: 15 residues. The CDR3 loop reads CASSNRDRGSGELFF. CDR3 in DNA: TGTGCCAGCAGCAACCGGGACAGGGGATCCGGGGAGCTGTTTTTT.

The J gene is TRBJ1-1, the V gene TRBV4-1; D remains unclear. The CDR3 runs to 13 residues. Germline V CDR1 and CDR2: MGHRA, YSYEKL. Trimming shortened V by 3 bases and J by 3 bases, and 8 bases separated the two germline ends. The CDR3 nucleotides read TGCGCCAGCAGCCACCGCAGGTACACTGAAGCTTTCTTT. Protein: CASSHRRYTEAFF.

CDR3 bases: TGTGCCAGCAGCTTAGCGGGAGTGGGTAGCGAGCAGTACTTC. This sequence encodes CASSLAGVGSEQYF. This rearrangement joins TRBV7-9 to TRBJ2-7; D perhaps matches TRBD2 (5 bases). Germline assignment: CDR1 SEHNR and CDR2 FQNEAQ (reference sequence). Between the trimmed V and J ends, which lost 0 bases and 6 bases, there was a span of 12 bases. The CDR3 is made up of 14 amino acids.

This clone was seen a single time. The chain is built from TRBV5-8 and TRBJ2-7; the match to TRBD1 covers 7 bases. V lost 4 bases to trimming and J lost 0 bases; unmatched junction nucleotides: 4. The length of the CDR3 is 14 residues. Germline-derived CDR1 and CDR2 are SGHTS and YDEGEE. The CDR3 region has the DNA TGTGCCAGCAGCCGGGGACAGTCCTCCTACGAGCAGTACTTC. Translation gives CASSRGQSSYEQYF. The full variable domain, with the rest looked up from reference TRBV5-8 and TRBJ2-7, is EAGVTQSPTHLIKTRGQQATLRCSPISGHTSVYWYQQALGLGLQFLLWYDEGEERNRGNFPPRFSGRQFPNYSSELNVNALELEDSALYLCASSRGQSSYEQYFGPGTRLTVT.

This rearrangement joins TRBV5-1 to TRBJ2-3; 11 nucleotides match TRBD2. J lost 1 base, V lost 6 bases, and 7 bases had no gene match. The CDR3 has 16 residues. CDR1 SGHRS and CDR2 YFSETQ come from the germline V gene. CDR3 bases: TGCGCCAGCACCCCTAGCGGGAGGTGGGGCACAGATACGCAGTATTTT. Its protein is CASTPSGRWGTDTQYF.

The chain has TRBV28 and TRBJ2-7; TRBD1 might be the D (5 bases). The V end was cut by 6 bases, the J end by 2 bases, with 11 bases between. Per the germline V gene, CDR1 is MDHEN and CDR2 is SYDVKM. This CDR3 spans 13 amino acids. The CDR3, as DNA: TGTGCCAGCAGGGCCGACAGTACCTACGAGCAGTACTTC. It is translated as CASRADSTYEQYF.

The CDR3 loop reads CASSAQGGTEAFF. CDR3 bases: TGTGCCAGCAGCGCACAGGGGGGCACTGAAGCTTTCTTT. The chain has TRBV7-3 and TRBJ1-1, with 8 bases matching TRBD1. The CDR3 contains 13 residues. Germline CDR1 and CDR2: SGHTA and FQGTGA. The V segment lost 5 bases and the J segment 4 bases; nucleotides outside the gene matches: 3.

The chain couples TRBV28 to TRBJ1-1; D might be TRBD1 (5 bases). Trimming stripped 6 bases from V and 5 bases from J, with 10 bases between. CDR1 is MDHEN, CDR2 SYDVKM, per germline. The CDR3 sequence is 12 residues long. The CDR3 protein is CASSLYRTEAFF. The CDR3 nucleotides are TGTGCCAGCAGCCTTTACAGGACTGAAGCTTTCTTT.

The genes are TRBV4-1 and TRBJ2-3; D possibly corresponds to TRBD2 (5 bases). V lost 1 base and J 1 base, leaving 9 bases between the germline ends. The CDR3 consists of 15 residues. Germline loops: CDR1 MGHRA, CDR2 YSYEKL. The CDR3 DNA reads TGCGCCAGCAGCCAAGGATACGGGGGCACAGATACGCAGTATTTT. Protein sequence: CASSQGYGGTDTQYF.

The chain is built from TRBV12-5 and TRBJ1-2; 7 positions agree with TRBD1. This CDR3 has 14 amino acids. V shed 2 bases and J 4 bases; nucleotides not matched to a gene: 4. Germline CDR1 reads LGHNT; CDR2 reads FRNRAP. The CDR3 region is CASGLTDRVYGYTF. The CDR3 DNA sequence: TGTGCTAGTGGTTTGACTGACAGGGTCTATGGCTACACCTTC.

In this sample, this clone turned up once. The rearrangement uses TRBV6-4 and TRBJ2-5; 7 bases align to TRBD2. V trimming: 6 bases; J trimming: 6 bases; junction bases outside the gene matches: 10. In germline, CDR1 is MRHNA, CDR2 SNTAGT. CDR3 size: 14 residues. The CDR3 region has the DNA TGTGCCAGCAGACCGCGGGGGAGGGGCAAGACCCAGTACTTC. Its translation is CASRPRGRGKTQYF.

The J gene is TRBJ2-3, the V gene TRBV7-3, with TRBD1 as a possible D gene (6 bases). Germline values: CDR1 SGHTA, CDR2 FQGTGA. The CDR3 loop spans 14 amino acids. Trimming left V 5 bases short and J 6 bases short, with 15 bases between. The CDR3 reads CASSPQGTRDTQYF. The CDR3 DNA follows: TGTGCCAGCAGCCCCCAGGGGACGCGTGATACGCAGTATTTT.

The V and J genes are TRBV4-3 and TRBJ2-6, with D perhaps matching TRBD1 (5 bases). This CDR3 has 16 amino acids. V gave up 1 base and J gave up 5 bases, with 12 bases separating them. Per the germline V gene, CDR1 is LGHNA and CDR2 is YSLEER. DNA for the CDR3: TGCGCCAGCAGCCAAGGAGGTACAGGTCGGGCCAACGTCCTGACTTTC. Translated, it gives CASSQGGTGRANVLTF.

This sequence joins TRBV7-8 and TRBJ2-7; possible D gene TRBD2, 5 bases. CDR1 is SGHVS and CDR2 is FQNEAQ in the germline V gene. V was trimmed by 0 bases and J by 9 bases, leaving 15 bases between them. The length of the CDR3 is 14 residues. The CDR3 loop reads CASSLASGPEGQYF. The CDR3 nucleotides read TGTGCCAGCAGCTTAGCTTCCGGACCCGAGGGGCAGTACTTC.

This clone was seen once. The chain joins TRBV2 to TRBJ1-2, with TRBD1 matching 8 bases. The J segment lost 6 bases and the V segment lost 6 bases, leaving 6 bases of the junction unmatched. The germline V gene has CDR1 SNHLY and CDR2 FYNNEI. The CDR3 consists of 13 residues. The CDR3 coding sequence is TGTGCCAGCAGACTACAGGGGGTAGATGGCTACACCTTC. As protein: CASRLQGVDGYTF.

The chain joins TRBV28 to TRBJ2-7, with D unclear. The CDR3 loop spans 14 amino acids. The V end was cut by 1 base, the J end by 7 bases, with 14 bases between. CDR1 MDHEN and CDR2 SYDVKM come from the germline V gene. The CDR3 region has the DNA TGTGCCAGCAGTTTATTCTTGGCACGTCGAGAGCAGTACTTC. This translates into CASSLFLARREQYF.

The J gene is TRBJ2-1, the V gene TRBV10-3; 12 bases line up with TRBD2. The V segment lost 0 bases and the J segment 9 bases; nucleotides outside the gene matches: 9. Looked up from germline, CDR1 is ENHRY and CDR2 is SYGVKD. The CDR3 totals 17 residues. The CDR3 DNA sequence: TGTGCCATCAGTGAGTCCCATCAGACTAGCGGGAGTCCTGAGCAGTTCTTC. It is translated as CAISESHQTSGSPEQFF.

The chain couples TRBV10-3 to TRBJ2-7; 7 positions agree with TRBD2. With 0 bases clipped from V and 4 bases from J, the junction kept 6 bases outside the gene matches. Germline assignment: CDR1 ENHRY and CDR2 SYGVKD. CDR3 size: 15 residues. The CDR3 DNA reads TGTGCCATCAGTGAGTCGCGCGGGAGAGTATACGAGCAGTACTTC. The encoded protein is CAISESRGRVYEQYF.

The chain couples TRBV28 to TRBJ1-2; TRBD1 might be the D (5 bases). The CDR3 length is 12 residues. The ends were cut back, 6 bases at V and 7 bases at J, with 12 bases in the middle. In germline, CDR1 is MDHEN, CDR2 SYDVKM. This CDR3 is CASSLTGVGYTF. The DNA of the CDR3 is TGTGCCAGCAGCCTAACGGGGGTTGGCTACACCTTC.

The chain uses TRBV20-1 and TRBJ2-2; TRBD2 matches 16 bases. CDR1 DFQATT and CDR2 SNEGSKA come from the germline V gene (reference sequence). Trimming took 3 bases from V and 4 from J; bases not matched to a gene: 8. The CDR3 is 18 amino acids. The CDR3 nucleotides read TGCAGTGCTAGTCGGGGACTAGCGGGAGGGTCTAGCACCGGGGAGCTGTTTTTT. Protein product: CSASRGLAGGSSTGELFF.

The sample holds a few counts of this clone. This chain connects TRBV7-2 to TRBJ1-1; 9 bases line up with TRBD1. Germline V lookup: CDR1 SGHTA, CDR2 FQGNSA. The CDR3 is 15 residues long. V trimming: 4 bases; J trimming: 5 bases; junction bases outside the gene matches: 8. The CDR3 region has the DNA TGTGCCAGCAGCTCCAGACAGGGGGGAGGAACTGAAGCTTTCTTT. Amino acid sequence: CASSSRQGGGTEAFF.

The chain carries TRBV7-2 and TRBJ2-3, with 7 positions matching TRBD2. The germline gives CDR1 SGHTA, CDR2 FQGNSA. This CDR3 contains 14 residues. After removal of 10 bases from V and 4 bases from J, the junction contained 11 bases not matched to a gene. The CDR3 is CATGERGVSDTQYF. CDR3 bases: TGTGCCACCGGGGAGCGGGGAGTATCAGATACGCAGTATTTT. The variable domain in full, completed from reference TRBV7-2 and TRBJ2-3, reads GAGVSQSPSNKVTEKGKDVELRCDPISGHTALYWYRQSLGQGLEFLIYFQGNSAPDKSGLPSDRFSAERTGGSVSTLTIQRTQQEDSAVYLCATGERGVSDTQYFGPGTRLTVL.

The rearrangement links TRBV4-3 to TRBJ2-2, with D perhaps TRBD1 (5 bases). CDR1 LGHNA and CDR2 YSLEER come from the germline V gene. V was pared by 3 bases and J by 4 bases, with 12 bases between. The CDR3 length is 15 residues. This CDR3 reads CASSQGPRGTGELFF. In DNA form, the CDR3 reads TGCGCCAGCAGCCAGGGGCCCCGAGGCACCGGGGAGCTGTTTTTT.

The DNA for the CDR3 is TGTGCCAGCAGCTTAAGGCCTAGCGGTCGCACAGATACGCAGTATTTT. Translation: CASSLRPSGRTDTQYF. The rearrangement uses TRBV7-9 and TRBJ2-3, with 7 bases identical to TRBD2. The CDR3 runs 16 residues. The J segment lost 1 base and the V segment lost 2 bases, leaving 6 bases of the junction unmatched. The germline CDR1 and CDR2 sequences are SEHNR and FQNEAQ (reference sequence). Full variable domain (rest looked up from reference TRBV7-9 and TRBJ2-3): DTGVSQNPRHKITKRGQNVTFRCDPISEHNRLYWYRQTLGQGPEFLTYFQNEAQLEKSRLLSDRFSAERPKGSFSTLEIQRTEQGDSAMYLCASSLRPSGRTDTQYFGPGTRLTVL.

This clone was seen just once. This rearrangement joins TRBV3-1 (or the pseudogene TRBV3-2) to TRBJ2-3; TRBD2 might be the D (6 bases). The CDR3 contains 18 residues. The germline CDR1 and CDR2 sequences are LGHDT and YNNKEL (reference sequence). V was trimmed by 0 bases and J by 0 bases, leaving 16 bases between them. The chain's CDR3 is CASSQDHGGRESTDTQYF. The CDR3 DNA reads TGTGCCAGCAGCCAAGATCATGGAGGACGGGAGAGCACAGATACGCAGTATTTT.

This clone appeared once. This rearrangement joins TRBV15 to TRBJ1-2, with D possibly TRBD1 on 6 matching bases. CDR3 size: 15 residues. Germline loops: CDR1 LNHNV, CDR2 YYDKDF (reference sequence). V was cut by 0 bases and J by 4 bases, with 12 bases left in between. Here the CDR3 reads CATSRELRGAYGYTF. CDR3 coding DNA: TGTGCCACCAGCAGAGAGCTTCGGGGGGCCTATGGCTACACCTTC. Filled out from reference TRBV15 and TRBJ1-2, the complete variable domain reads DAMVIQNPRYQVTQFGKPVTLSCSQTLNHNVMYWYQQKSSQAPKLLFHYYDKDFNNEADTPDNFQSRRPNTSFCFLDIRSPGLGDTAMYLCATSRELRGAYGYTFGSGTRLTVV.